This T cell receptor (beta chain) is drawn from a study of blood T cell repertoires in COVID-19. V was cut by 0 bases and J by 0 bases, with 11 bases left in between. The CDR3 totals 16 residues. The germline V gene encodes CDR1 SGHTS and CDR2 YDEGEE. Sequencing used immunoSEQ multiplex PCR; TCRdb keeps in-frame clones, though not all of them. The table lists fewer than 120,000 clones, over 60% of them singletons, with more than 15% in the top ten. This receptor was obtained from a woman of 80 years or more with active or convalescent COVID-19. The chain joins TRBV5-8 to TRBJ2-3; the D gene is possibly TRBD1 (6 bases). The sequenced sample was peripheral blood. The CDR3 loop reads CASSLGGDTSTDTQYF. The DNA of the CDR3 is TGTGCCAGCAGCTTGGGTGGGGACACTAGCACAGATACGCAGTATTTT. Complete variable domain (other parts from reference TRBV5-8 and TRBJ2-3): EAGVTQSPTHLIKTRGQQATLRCSPISGHTSVYWYQQALGLGLQFLLWYDEGEERNRGNFPPRFSGRQFPNYSSELNVNALELEDSALYLCASSLGGDTSTDTQYFGPGTRLTVL.